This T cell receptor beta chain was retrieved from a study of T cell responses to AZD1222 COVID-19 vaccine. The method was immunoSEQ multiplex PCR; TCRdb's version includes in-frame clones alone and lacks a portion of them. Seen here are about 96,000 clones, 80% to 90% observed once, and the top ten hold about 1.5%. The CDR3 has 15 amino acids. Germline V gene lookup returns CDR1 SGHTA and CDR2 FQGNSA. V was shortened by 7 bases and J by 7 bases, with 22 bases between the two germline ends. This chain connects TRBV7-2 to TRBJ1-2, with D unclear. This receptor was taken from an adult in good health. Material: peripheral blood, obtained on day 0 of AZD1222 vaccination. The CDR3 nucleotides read TGTGCCAGCACCTTTAATAGCGCGGACTTCGCTGGCTACACCTTC. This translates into CASTFNSADFAGYTF.